A selection of T cell receptor beta chains follows, all from one sample in a study of T cells after yellow fever vaccination. A single record per CDR3 protein comes from TCRdb applying MiXCR to the 5' RACE reads. This sample has approximately 74,000 distinct CDR3 sequences, with more than 5.5% found just once. Sample: CD8+ T cells sorted from PBMCs, taken 4 to 6 days after the first yellow fever vaccination. The receptors originated from a man aged 18 to 30 who received the YFV17D yellow fever vaccine. Each CDR3 is given with its conserved first and last residue. D genes are given only for firm matches. Only part of the rows carry a size: once, few, many, or a class if the clone is expanded.

D gene,J gene,clone size,CDR3 length,V gene,CDR3 protein,CDR3 DNA
TRBD2,TRBJ2-1,few,17,TRBV5-1,CASSFHDPSGAYNEQFF,TGCGCCAGCAGCTTTCATGACCCTAGCGGGGCCTACAATGAGCAGTTCTTC
-,TRBJ1-1,few,15,TRBV4-2,CASSHPHLGNTEAFF,TGTGCCAGCAGCCACCCCCATCTAGGCAACACTGAAGCTTTCTTT
TRBD1,TRBJ2-1,-,14,TRBV12-5,CASGPTGAYNEQFF,TGTGCTAGTGGCCCGACAGGGGCCTACAATGAGCAGTTCTTC
-,TRBJ2-7,-,15,TRBV20-1,CSARDSRGTDYEQYF,TGCAGTGCTAGAGATTCCCGCGGAACAGACTACGAGCAGTACTTC
TRBD1,TRBJ2-5,many,16,TRBV2,CASNGQEDIVRETQYF,TGTGCCAGCAACGGACAGGAAGACATTGTCCGGGAGACCCAGTACTTC
-,TRBJ2-3,many,14,TRBV4-3,CASSQDTAPDTQYF,TGCGCCAGCAGCCAAGATACAGCGCCAGATACGCAGTATTTT
TRBD1,TRBJ2-5,many,13,TRBV7-8,CASSFGQGKTQYF,TGTGCCAGCAGCTTTGGACAGGGAAAGACCCAGTACTTC
TRBD1,TRBJ1-6,few,14,TRBV2,CASLPRDRGSPLHF,TGTGCCAGCCTCCCTCGGGACAGAGGATCACCCCTCCACTTT
TRBD2,TRBJ2-5,-,15,TRBV7-6,CASSPGTSGAVTQYF,TGTGCCAGCAGCCCAGGGACTAGCGGTGCGGTGACCCAGTACTTC
TRBD1,TRBJ2-3,many,15,TRBV12-3/TRBV12-4,CASSQGAYSTDTQYF,TGTGCCAGCAGTCAGGGGGCTTATAGCACAGATACGCAGTATTTT
-,TRBJ2-5,few,13,TRBV7-9,CASSGGPDGTQYF,TGTGCCAGCAGCGGGGGCCCGGACGGGACCCAGTACTTC
-,TRBJ2-7,-,16,TRBV4-1,CASSQGGRALSYEQYF,TGCGCCAGCAGCCAAGGGGGCCGGGCCCTGTCCTACGAGCAGTACTTC
-,TRBJ1-1,many,13,TRBV21-1,CASRKRRRGEAFF,TGTGCCAGCAGGAAACGCAGGAGGGGTGAAGCTTTCTTT
-,TRBJ1-2,-,19,TRBV6-5,CASSYHPLDPRGANYGYTF,TGTGCCAGCAGTTACCACCCCCTGGATCCTCGGGGAGCTAACTATGGCTACACCTTC
-,TRBJ2-1,few,13,TRBV5-4,CASSLLPYNEQFF,TGTGCCAGCAGCTTGTTGCCCTACAATGAGCAGTTCTTC
TRBD1,TRBJ1-5,-,18,TRBV6-2/TRBV6-3,CASSYSSGQGESNQPQHF,TGTGCCAGCAGTTACTCGTCGGGGCAGGGGGAAAGCAATCAGCCCCAGCATTTT
TRBD2,TRBJ2-5,many,16,TRBV12-3/TRBV12-4,CASRGETSGVSETQYF,TGTGCCAGCAGGGGTGAGACTAGCGGGGTATCGGAGACCCAGTACTTC
-,TRBJ2-1,few,13,TRBV30,CAWSFRGPNEQFF,TGTGCCTGGAGTTTTAGGGGACCCAATGAGCAGTTCTTC
TRBD2,TRBJ2-5,few,15,TRBV27,CASSSLLAGSPAQYF,TGTGCCAGCAGTTCCCTGCTAGCGGGGTCTCCCGCCCAGTACTTC
-,TRBJ2-7,many,15,TRBV4-3,CASSQEGQGTYEQYF,TGCGCCAGCAGCCAAGAAGGCCAGGGGACCTACGAGCAGTACTTC
-,TRBJ2-1,-,16,TRBV20-1,CSARDFRVLTDNEQFF,TGCAGTGCTAGAGATTTCCGGGTCCTGACAGACAATGAGCAGTTCTTC
-,TRBJ2-1,-,16,TRBV4-2,CASSQEGPGGFTEQFF,TGTGCCAGCAGCCAAGAAGGTCCGGGGGGCTTTACTGAGCAGTTCTTC
-,TRBJ2-2,-,16,TRBV27,CASSLYIRANTGELFF,TGTGCCAGCAGTTTGTATATCCGTGCGAACACCGGGGAGCTGTTTTTT
-,TRBJ2-3,-,14,TRBV7-8,CASSSTQSTDTQYF,TGTGCCAGCAGCTCGACACAAAGCACAGATACGCAGTATTTT
TRBD1,TRBJ1-2,many,14,TRBV20-1,CSAISGQGPYGYTF,TGCAGTGCTATTTCGGGACAGGGACCCTATGGCTACACCTTC
TRBD1,TRBJ1-2,once,18,TRBV12-5,CASGLVIRGQRYNYGYTF,TGTGCTAGTGGTTTGGTAATCCGGGGACAGCGATATAACTATGGCTACACCTTC
-,TRBJ2-3,-,15,TRBV7-9,CAGSPLGGGTDTQYF,TGTGCCGGCAGCCCACTCGGGGGCGGCACAGATACGCAGTATTTT
-,TRBJ2-7,many,13,TRBV7-9,CASSLGGLGEQYF,TGTGCCAGCAGCTTAGGTGGGCTGGGCGAGCAGTACTTC
-,TRBJ2-1,few,17,TRBV9,CASSVDAGATSYNEQFF,TGTGCCAGCAGCGTAGATGCGGGGGCCACTTCCTACAATGAGCAGTTCTTC
-,TRBJ2-1,many,12,TRBV3-1,CASSQFQREQFF,TGTGCCAGCAGCCAATTTCAGCGGGAGCAGTTCTTC
-,TRBJ2-1,many,13,TRBV20-1,CSARASSYNEQFF,TGCAGTGCTAGGGCGAGCTCCTACAATGAGCAGTTCTTC
TRBD2,TRBJ2-1,-,16,TRBV9,CASSGGSGGNRNEQFF,TGTGCCAGCAGCGGGGGGAGCGGGGGCAATCGGAATGAGCAGTTCTTC
-,TRBJ2-3,many,18,TRBV11-1,CASSFGGTRSLVADTQYF,TGTGCCAGCAGCTTTGGGGGGACCCGCAGCCTAGTCGCAGATACGCAGTATTTT
-,TRBJ2-3,many,12,TRBV15,CATSRDGHTQYF,TGTGCCACCAGCAGAGATGGTCATACGCAGTATTTT
-,TRBJ1-6,many,18,TRBV6-5,CASSYSLYPGSYNSPLHF,TGTGCCAGCAGTTACTCGCTTTATCCGGGGTCCTATAATTCACCCCTCCACTTT
-,TRBJ2-2,-,10,TRBV19,CATRQGELFF,TGTGCCACCCGACAGGGGGAGCTGTTTTTT
-,TRBJ1-2,many,16,TRBV10-2,CASSETPGAPGRGYTF,TGCGCCAGCAGTGAGACCCCAGGGGCCCCCGGTAGAGGCTACACCTTC
TRBD1,TRBJ2-7,many,14,TRBV7-9,CASSHGQGGYEQYF,TGTGCCAGCAGCCACGGACAGGGTGGATACGAGCAGTACTTC
TRBD1,TRBJ1-3,few,14,TRBV5-1,CASSQDRGGNTIYF,TGCGCCAGCAGCCAGGACAGGGGTGGAAACACCATATATTTT
-,TRBJ1-3,few,14,TRBV12-3/TRBV12-4,CASIPGFAYDTIYF,TGTGCCAGTATACCGGGATTTGCCTATGACACCATATATTTT
-,TRBJ1-1,many,16,TRBV6-4,CASSDGRGGEDAEAFF,TGTGCCAGCAGTGACGGGCGGGGGGGAGAAGACGCTGAAGCTTTCTTT
TRBD2,TRBJ2-2,-,17,TRBV7-6,CASSLSLGGGNTGELFF,TGTGCCAGCAGCTTGTCACTAGGCGGGGGGAACACCGGGGAGCTGTTTTTT
TRBD2,TRBJ2-1,many,14,TRBV4-3,CASSQDTPGGEQFF,TGCGCCAGCAGCCAAGATACCCCGGGGGGGGAGCAGTTCTTC
-,TRBJ1-1,once,13,TRBV4-1,CASSRVRVSEAFF,TGCGCCAGCAGCCGAGTTCGAGTATCTGAAGCTTTCTTT
TRBD2,TRBJ2-3,few,16,TRBV10-3,CAISDRLAGGPDTQYF,TGTGCCATCAGTGACCGACTAGCGGGGGGGCCCGATACGCAGTATTTT
TRBD1,TRBJ2-2,-,17,TRBV3-1,CASSQMRTGEDTGELFF,TGTGCCAGCAGCCAAATGAGGACAGGAGAGGACACCGGGGAGCTGTTTTTT
-,TRBJ2-3,few,16,TRBV4-1,CASSQTVAEPTDTQYF,TGCGCCAGCAGCCAGACAGTAGCGGAACCCACAGATACGCAGTATTTT
TRBD2,TRBJ2-1,few,16,TRBV5-1,CASSPRGLAANNEQFF,TGCGCCAGCAGCCCCAGAGGACTAGCGGCGAACAATGAGCAGTTCTTC
-,TRBJ2-1,many,13,TRBV12-3/TRBV12-4,CASSFATNNEQFF,TGTGCCAGCAGTTTTGCCACTAACAATGAGCAGTTCTTC
-,TRBJ2-7,-,15,TRBV21-1,CASSTIEFGSYEQYF,TGTGCCAGCAGCACCATTGAATTCGGGTCCTACGAGCAGTACTTC
-,TRBJ2-7,-,12,TRBV4-1,CASGGAGDEQYF,TGCGCCAGCGGGGGGGCCGGGGACGAGCAGTACTTC
-,TRBJ2-3,few,15,TRBV11-2,CASSQTRTRADTQYF,TGTGCCAGCAGCCAGACTCGAACCAGGGCAGATACGCAGTATTTT
TRBD1,TRBJ2-5,many,17,TRBV6-2/TRBV6-3,CASSGGQGLLFQETQYF,TGTGCCAGCAGTGGCGGACAGGGGCTCCTCTTCCAAGAGACCCAGTACTTC
TRBD2,TRBJ2-3,few,15,TRBV6-6,CASRGVAGGTDTQYF,TGTGCCAGCAGAGGGGTAGCGGGGGGCACAGATACGCAGTATTTT
-,TRBJ1-5,-,15,TRBV5-1,CASSLAGVGNQPQHF,TGCGCCAGCAGCTTGGCCGGGGTAGGCAATCAGCCCCAGCATTTT
TRBD2,TRBJ2-3,many,15,TRBV7-8,CASSFLAGSTDTQYF,TGTGCCAGCAGCTTTCTAGCGGGGAGCACAGATACGCAGTATTTT
-,TRBJ2-1,many,15,TRBV6-5,CASSYSPGINNEQFF,TGTGCCAGCAGTTACTCCCCGGGAATCAACAATGAGCAGTTCTTC
TRBD1,TRBJ2-5,many,14,TRBV12-3/TRBV12-4,CASITTGTGKTQYF,TGTGCCAGCATCACCACCGGGACAGGGAAGACCCAGTACTTC
TRBD2,TRBJ2-5,-,14,TRBV5-6,CASSLGGGAETQYF,TGTGCCAGCAGCTTGGGCGGGGGGGCAGAGACCCAGTACTTC